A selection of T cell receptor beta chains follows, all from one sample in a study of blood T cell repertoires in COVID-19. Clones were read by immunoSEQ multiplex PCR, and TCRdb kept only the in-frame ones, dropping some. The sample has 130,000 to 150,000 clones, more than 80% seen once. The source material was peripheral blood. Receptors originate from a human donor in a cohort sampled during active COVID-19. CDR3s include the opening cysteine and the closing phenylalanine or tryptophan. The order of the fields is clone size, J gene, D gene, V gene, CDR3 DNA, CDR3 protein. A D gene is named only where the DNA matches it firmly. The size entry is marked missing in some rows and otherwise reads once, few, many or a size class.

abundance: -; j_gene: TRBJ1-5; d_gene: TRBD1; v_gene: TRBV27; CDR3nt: TGTGCCAGCAGTTTATCGGACAGGTATCAGCCCCAGCATTTT; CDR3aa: CASSLSDRYQPQHF
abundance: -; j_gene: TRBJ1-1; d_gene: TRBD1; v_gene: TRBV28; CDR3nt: TGTGCCAGCAGCTGGACAGGGCGGGGAGCTTTCTTT; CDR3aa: CASSWTGRGAFF
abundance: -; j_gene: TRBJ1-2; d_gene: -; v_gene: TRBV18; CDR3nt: TGTGCCAGCTCACCACAGGAGGGGCGCTATGGCTACACCTTC; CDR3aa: CASSPQEGRYGYTF
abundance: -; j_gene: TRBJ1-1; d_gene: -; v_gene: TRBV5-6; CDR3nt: TGTGCCAGCAGCTACAGACTAACTAAGAACACTGAAGCTTTCTTT; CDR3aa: CASSYRLTKNTEAFF
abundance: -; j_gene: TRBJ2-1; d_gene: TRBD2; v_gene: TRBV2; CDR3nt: TGTGCCAGCAGCGGGACTAGCGGGGCGAGCAATGAGCAGTTCTTC; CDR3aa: CASSGTSGASNEQFF
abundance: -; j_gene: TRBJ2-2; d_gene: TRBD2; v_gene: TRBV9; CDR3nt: TGTGCCAGCAACCCCCTTTCTAGCGGGGACACCGGGGAGCTGTTTTTT; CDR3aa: CASNPLSSGDTGELFF
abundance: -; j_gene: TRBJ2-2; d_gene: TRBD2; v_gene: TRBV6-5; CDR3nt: TGTGCCAGCAGCTACGATACGGGGGGACCCGGGGAGCTGTTTTTT; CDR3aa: CASSYDTGGPGELFF
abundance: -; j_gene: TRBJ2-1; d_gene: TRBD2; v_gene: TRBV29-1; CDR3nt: TGCAGCGGGGAAAAACGCGGGGGGGCCCTTCCGGATGAGCAGTTCTTC; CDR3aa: CSGEKRGGALPDEQFF
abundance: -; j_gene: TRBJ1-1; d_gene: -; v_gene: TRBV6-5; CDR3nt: TGTGCCAGCAACTTCTTGGGCGTGAACACTGAAGCTTTCTTT; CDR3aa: CASNFLGVNTEAFF
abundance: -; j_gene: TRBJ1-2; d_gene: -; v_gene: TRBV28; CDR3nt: TGTGCCAGCACAGGACCCCCCGGACAGCTCTATGGCTACACCTTC; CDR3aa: CASTGPPGQLYGYTF
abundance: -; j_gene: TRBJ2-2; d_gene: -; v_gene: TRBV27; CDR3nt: TGTGCCAGCAAAGGGGAGGCTAGCAGATACACCGGGGAGCTGTTTTTT; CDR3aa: CASKGEASRYTGELFF
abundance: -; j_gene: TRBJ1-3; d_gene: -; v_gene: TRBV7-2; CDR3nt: TGTGCCAGCAGCATGGACAGCTCTGGAAACACCATATATTTT; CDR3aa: CASSMDSSGNTIYF
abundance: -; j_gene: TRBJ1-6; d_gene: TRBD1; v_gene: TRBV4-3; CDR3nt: TGCGCCAGCAGCCAAGATGGGACAGAGAATTCACCCCTCCACTTT; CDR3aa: CASSQDGTENSPLHF
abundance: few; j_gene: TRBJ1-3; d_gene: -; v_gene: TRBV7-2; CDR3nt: TGTGCCAGCAGCTTATCCCTCTCTGGAAACACCATATATTTT; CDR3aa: CASSLSLSGNTIYF
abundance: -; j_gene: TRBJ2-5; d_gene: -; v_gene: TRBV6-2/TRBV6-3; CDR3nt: TGTGCCAGCAGCGGAGGGACGGACACGGGGACCCAGTACTTC; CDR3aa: CASSGGTDTGTQYF